This is a list of T cell receptor beta chains from one sample in a study of long-term antiretroviral therapy in people with HIV. The table came from immunoSEQ multiplex PCR; TCRdb's copy has only in-frame clones and leaves some out. The sample has around 17,000 clones, around 90% seen once. The specimen was unsorted PBMCs, collected 6.9 years after starting antiretroviral therapy. These TCRs come from a man in his fifties with HIV. The CDR3 runs from the conserved cysteine through the conserved F or W. Fields, in order: J gene, D gene, V gene, clone size, CDR3 protein, CDR3 DNA. D genes are given only for firm matches. Rows may omit the clone size; those that give it use once, few, many or a size class.

>TRBJ2-7|TRBD2|TRBV19|once
CASSPGLVYEQYF
TGTGCCAGTAGCCCTGGACTAGTTTACGAGCAGTACTTC
>TRBJ1-2|.|TRBV28|.
CASSPPEDSINYGYTF
TGTGCCAGCAGTCCACCGGAGGACAGCATTAACTATGGCTACACCTTC
>TRBJ2-3|.|TRBV28|large
CASSSLEGTATQYF
TGTGCCAGCAGTTCCCTGGAGGGCACGGCTACGCAGTATTTT
>TRBJ1-2|.|TRBV5-4|.
CASSLGRQHGYTF
TGTGCCAGCAGCTTGGGGAGGCAGCATGGCTACACCTTC
>TRBJ2-7|.|TRBV2|.
CASIGYEQYF
TGTGCCAGCATTGGCTACGAGCAGTACTTC
>TRBJ2-1|TRBD1|TRBV5-8|.
CASSLGQGANNEQFF
TGTGCCAGCAGCTTGGGTCAGGGGGCTAACAATGAGCAGTTCTTC
>TRBJ2-1|.|TRBV20-1|.
CSANRGDEQFF
TGCAGTGCCAACCGAGGGGATGAGCAGTTCTTC
>TRBJ2-7|.|TRBV6-6|.
CASSYNRGYEQYF
TGTGCCAGCAGTTACAACCGGGGCTACGAGCAGTACTTC
>TRBJ1-1|.|TRBV7-2|.
CASSFTGTSNTEAFF
TGTGCCAGCAGCTTCACCGGGACATCGAACACTGAAGCTTTCTTT
>TRBJ2-7|.|TRBV27|once
CASRYDRTTYEQYF
TGTGCCAGCAGGTATGACAGAACAACCTACGAGCAGTACTTC
>TRBJ1-1|.|TRBV27|.
CASSFRGATEAFF
TGTGCCAGCAGTTTCAGGGGCGCCACTGAAGCTTTCTTT
>TRBJ1-1|.|TRBV5-4|once
CASSFGGKITEAFF
TGTGCCAGCAGCTTTGGGGGAAAGATTACTGAAGCTTTCTTT
>TRBJ1-4|.|TRBV7-9|.
CASRKGNEKLFF
TGTGCCAGCAGGAAGGGGAATGAAAAACTGTTTTTT
>TRBJ2-1|.|TRBV29-1|few
CSVEVGNEQFF
TGCAGCGTTGAAGTAGGCAATGAGCAGTTCTTC
>TRBJ1-2|.|TRBV25-1|.
CASSANSGYTF
TGTGCCAGCAGTGCCAATTCCGGCTACACCTTC
>TRBJ2-5|.|TRBV7-9|.
CASSLQGTQETQYF
TGTGCCAGCAGCTTACAGGGAACCCAAGAGACCCAGTACTTC
>TRBJ2-6|.|TRBV27|.
CASSLDIAGANVLTF
TGTGCCAGCAGTTTGGATATAGCTGGGGCCAACGTCCTGACTTTC
>TRBJ2-3|TRBD2|TRBV29-1|.
CSVESATSSIDTQYF
TGCAGCGTTGAATCTGCGACTAGCTCTATAGATACGCAGTATTTT
>TRBJ2-1|TRBD2|TRBV5-4|.
CASSLALRGRGHNEQFF
TGTGCCAGCAGCTTGGCGTTGCGCGGGAGGGGGCACAATGAGCAGTTCTTC
>TRBJ1-1|TRBD1|TRBV29-1|few
CSVDRGNSAFF
TGCAGCGTTGACAGGGGGAATTCAGCTTTCTTT
>TRBJ2-2|.|TRBV14|once
CASSPRLDHTGELFF
TGTGCCAGCAGCCCGAGACTAGATCACACCGGGGAGCTGTTTTTT
>TRBJ1-3|TRBD1|TRBV5-1|.
CASSYKIRDSESGNTIYF
TGCGCCAGCAGCTATAAGATTAGGGACAGCGAATCTGGAAACACCATATATTTT
>TRBJ2-3|.|TRBV7-2|.
CASSLDQWDGTDTQYF
TGTGCCAGCAGCTTAGACCAGTGGGACGGCACAGATACGCAGTATTTT
>TRBJ1-1|TRBD1|TRBV5-1|.
CASSPSLRGQLNTEAFF
TGCGCCAGCAGCCCATCGTTAAGGGGGCAATTGAACACTGAAGCTTTCTTT
>TRBJ2-1|TRBD2|TRBV9|.
CASSALGGLAGGGNEQFF
TGTGCCAGCAGCGCCTTGGGGGGACTAGCGGGAGGAGGCAATGAGCAGTTCTTC
>TRBJ2-1|.|TRBV28|once
CASRGEGNYNEQFF
TGTGCCAGCAGAGGGGAAGGAAACTACAATGAGCAGTTCTTC
>TRBJ2-3|.|TRBV7-9|.
CASSRTDTQYF
TGTGCCAGCAGCCGCACAGATACGCAGTATTTT
>TRBJ2-2|.|TRBV11-3|once
CASSLGYTGELFF
TGTGCCAGCAGCTTGGGGTACACCGGGGAGCTGTTTTTT
>TRBJ2-7|TRBD1|TRBV2|.
CASADRSYEQYF
TGTGCCAGCGCGGACAGGAGCTACGAGCAGTACTTC
>TRBJ2-5|TRBD2|TRBV7-8|.
CASSFGRVETQYF
TGTGCCAGCAGCTTCGGGAGGGTTGAGACCCAGTACTTC
>TRBJ2-7|.|TRBV7-8|.
CASSPTGNEQYF
TGTGCCAGCAGCCCTACAGGGAACGAGCAGTACTTC
>TRBJ1-1|.|TRBV25-1|.
CASSEWVGTEAFF
TGTGCCAGCAGTGAATGGGTGGGCACTGAAGCTTTCTTT
>TRBJ2-1|.|TRBV7-3|.
CASSLLEYNEQFF
TGTGCCAGCAGCTTACTAGAGTACAATGAGCAGTTCTTC
>TRBJ1-5|.|TRBV2|once
CASSEGWGSNQPQHF
TGTGCCAGCAGTGAAGGTTGGGGGTCCAATCAGCCCCAGCATTTT
>TRBJ2-7|.|TRBV5-4|.
CASSLGPTGASGEQYF
TGTGCCAGCAGCTTGGGCCCGACGGGGGCATCGGGTGAGCAGTACTTC
>TRBJ2-7|TRBD2|TRBV7-2|once
CASRGGLEQYF
TGTGCCAGCAGGGGAGGGCTCGAGCAGTACTTC
>TRBJ1-4|TRBD1|TRBV30|.
CAWSPGQGSEKLFF
TGTGCCTGGAGTCCGGGACAGGGTAGTGAAAAACTGTTTTTT
>TRBJ1-2|.|TRBV27|.
CASSSQGLGYTF
TGTGCCAGCAGTTCGCAGGGTCTTGGCTACACCTTC
>TRBJ2-2|.|TRBV30|.
CAQRTATNTGELFF
TGTGCCCAGAGGACGGCTACGAACACCGGGGAGCTGTTTTTT
>TRBJ2-3|.|TRBV7-6|.
CASSLAFGHPTDTQYF
TGTGCCAGCAGCTTAGCTTTCGGACACCCAACAGATACGCAGTATTTT
>TRBJ1-3|.|TRBV4-3|.
CASSQDRGLEITTIYF
TGCGCCAGCAGCCAAGATCGGGGTCTCGAGATCACCACCATATATTTT